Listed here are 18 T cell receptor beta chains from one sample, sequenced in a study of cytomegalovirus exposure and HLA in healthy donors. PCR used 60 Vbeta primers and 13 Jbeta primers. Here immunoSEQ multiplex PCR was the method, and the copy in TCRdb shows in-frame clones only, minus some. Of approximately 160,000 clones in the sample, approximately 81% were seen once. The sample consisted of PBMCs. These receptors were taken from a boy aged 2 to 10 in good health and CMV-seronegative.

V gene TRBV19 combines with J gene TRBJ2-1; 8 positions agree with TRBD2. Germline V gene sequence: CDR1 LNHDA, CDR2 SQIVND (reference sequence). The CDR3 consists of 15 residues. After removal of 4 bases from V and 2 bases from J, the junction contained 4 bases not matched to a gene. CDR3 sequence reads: CASSTPGGTYNEQFF. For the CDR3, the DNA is TGTGCCAGTAGTACCCCGGGAGGGACCTACAATGAGCAGTTCTTC.

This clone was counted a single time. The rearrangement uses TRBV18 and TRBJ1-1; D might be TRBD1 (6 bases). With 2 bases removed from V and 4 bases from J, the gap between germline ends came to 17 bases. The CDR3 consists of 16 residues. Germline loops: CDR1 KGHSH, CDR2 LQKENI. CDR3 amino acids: CASSPNRKTGGTEAFF. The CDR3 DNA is TGTGCCAGCTCACCAAATCGGAAGACAGGAGGCACTGAAGCTTTCTTT. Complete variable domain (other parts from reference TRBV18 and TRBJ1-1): NAGVMQNPRHLVRRRGQEARLRCSPMKGHSHVYWYRQLPEEGLKFMVYLQKENIIDESGMPKERFSAEFPKEGPSILRIQQVVRGDSAAYFCASSPNRKTGGTEAFFGQGTRLTVV.

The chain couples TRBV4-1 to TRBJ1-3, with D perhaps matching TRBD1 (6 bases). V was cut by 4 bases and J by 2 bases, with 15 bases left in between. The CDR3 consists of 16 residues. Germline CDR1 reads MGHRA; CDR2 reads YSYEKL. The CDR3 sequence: CASSLRAGAPGNTIYF. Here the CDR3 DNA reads TGCGCCAGCAGCCTCCGGGCGGGGGCCCCTGGAAACACCATATATTTT.

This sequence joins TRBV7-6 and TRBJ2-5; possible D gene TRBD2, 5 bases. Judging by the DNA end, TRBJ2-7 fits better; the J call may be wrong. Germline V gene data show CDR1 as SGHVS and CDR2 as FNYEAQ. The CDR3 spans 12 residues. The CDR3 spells CASSLAEDEQYF. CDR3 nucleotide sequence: TGTGCCAGCAGCTTAGCGGAGGACGAGCAGTACTTC.

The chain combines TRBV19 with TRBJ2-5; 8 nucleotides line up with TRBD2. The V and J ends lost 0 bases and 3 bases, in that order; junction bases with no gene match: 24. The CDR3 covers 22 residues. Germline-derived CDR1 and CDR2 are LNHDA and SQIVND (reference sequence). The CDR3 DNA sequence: TGTGCCAGTAGTATAGATCTATACGGGGGGGCGTTAGGACTAGCCGAAAAAGAGACCCAGTACTTC. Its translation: CASSIDLYGGALGLAEKETQYF.

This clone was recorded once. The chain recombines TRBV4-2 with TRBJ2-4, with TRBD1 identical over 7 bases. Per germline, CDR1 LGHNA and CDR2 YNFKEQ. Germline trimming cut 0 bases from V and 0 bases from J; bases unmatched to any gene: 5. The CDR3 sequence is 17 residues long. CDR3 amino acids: CASSQDQGELAKNIQYF. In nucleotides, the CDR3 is TGTGCCAGCAGCCAAGATCAGGGGGAGCTAGCCAAAAACATTCAGTACTTC.

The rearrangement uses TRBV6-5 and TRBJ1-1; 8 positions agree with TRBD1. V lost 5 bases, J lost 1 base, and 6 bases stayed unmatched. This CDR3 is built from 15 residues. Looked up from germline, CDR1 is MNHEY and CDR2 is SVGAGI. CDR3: CASSRRTGRNTEAFF. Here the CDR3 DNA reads TGTGCCAGCAGTCGTCGGACAGGGAGGAACACTGAAGCTTTCTTT.

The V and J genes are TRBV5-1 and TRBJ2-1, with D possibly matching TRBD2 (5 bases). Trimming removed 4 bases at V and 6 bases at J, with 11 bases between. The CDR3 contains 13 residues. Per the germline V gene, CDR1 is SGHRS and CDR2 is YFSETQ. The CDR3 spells CASSLGLFNEQFF. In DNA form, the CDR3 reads TGCGCCAGCAGCCTCGGACTCTTCAATGAGCAGTTCTTC.

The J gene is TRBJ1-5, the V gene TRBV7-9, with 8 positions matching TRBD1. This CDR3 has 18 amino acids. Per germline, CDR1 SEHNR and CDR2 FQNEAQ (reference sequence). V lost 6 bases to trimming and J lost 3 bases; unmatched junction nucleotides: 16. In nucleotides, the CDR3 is TGTGCCAGCAGAGGAGACAGGGGCCCCCTTATAGCCAATCAGCCCCAGCATTTT. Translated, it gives CASRGDRGPLIANQPQHF.

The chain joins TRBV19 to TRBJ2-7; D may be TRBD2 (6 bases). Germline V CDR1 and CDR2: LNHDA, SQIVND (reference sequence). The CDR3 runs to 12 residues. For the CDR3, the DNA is TGTGTAGGTAGCGGCCGCTCCTACGAGCAGTACTTC. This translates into CVGSGRSYEQYF.

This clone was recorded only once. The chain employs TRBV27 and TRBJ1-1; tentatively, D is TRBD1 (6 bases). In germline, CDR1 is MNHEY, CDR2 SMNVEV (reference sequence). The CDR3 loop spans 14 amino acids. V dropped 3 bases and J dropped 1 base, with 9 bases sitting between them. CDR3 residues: CASSFSGANTEAFF. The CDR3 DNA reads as TGTGCCAGCAGTTTCTCAGGGGCGAACACTGAAGCTTTCTTT.

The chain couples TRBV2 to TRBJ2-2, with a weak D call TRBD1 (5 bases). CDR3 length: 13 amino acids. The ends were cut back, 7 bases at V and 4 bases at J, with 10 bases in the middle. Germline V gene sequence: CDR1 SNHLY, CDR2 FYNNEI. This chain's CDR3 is CASTRVSTGELFF. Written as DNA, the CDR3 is TGTGCCAGCACCAGGGTTAGCACCGGGGAGCTGTTTTTT.

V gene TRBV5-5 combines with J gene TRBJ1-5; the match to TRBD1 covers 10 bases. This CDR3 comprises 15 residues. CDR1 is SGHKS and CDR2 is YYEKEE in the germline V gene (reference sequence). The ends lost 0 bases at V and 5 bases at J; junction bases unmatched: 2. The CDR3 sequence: CASSLGTGGYQPQHF. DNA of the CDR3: TGTGCCAGCAGCTTGGGGACAGGGGGGTATCAGCCCCAGCATTTT.

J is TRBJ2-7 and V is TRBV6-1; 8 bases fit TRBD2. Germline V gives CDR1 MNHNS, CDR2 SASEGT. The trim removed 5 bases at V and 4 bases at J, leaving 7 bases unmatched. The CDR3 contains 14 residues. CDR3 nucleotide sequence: TGTGCCAGCAGTTTCGGACTAGCAAAATACGAGCAGTACTTC. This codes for CASSFGLAKYEQYF.

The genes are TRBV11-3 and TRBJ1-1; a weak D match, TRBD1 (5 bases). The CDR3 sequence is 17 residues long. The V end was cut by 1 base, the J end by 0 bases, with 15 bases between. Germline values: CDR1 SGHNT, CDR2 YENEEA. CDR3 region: CASSLGEGPRLNTEAFF. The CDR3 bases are TGTGCCAGCAGCTTAGGGGAGGGGCCGAGACTGAACACTGAAGCTTTCTTT.

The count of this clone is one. CDR3 in amino acids: CASSERTADTQYF. The CDR3 DNA sequence: TGTGCCAGCAGTGAACGAACGGCAGATACGCAGTATTTT. This rearrangement joins TRBV6-1 to TRBJ2-3; D gene unclear. This CDR3 contains 13 residues. Trimming took 2 bases from V and 4 from J, leaving 7 bases between them. Germline values: CDR1 MNHNS, CDR2 SASEGT.

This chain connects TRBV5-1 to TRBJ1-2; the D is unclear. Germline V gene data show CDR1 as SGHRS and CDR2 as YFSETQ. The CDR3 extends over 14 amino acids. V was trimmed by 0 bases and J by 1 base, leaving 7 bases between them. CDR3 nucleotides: TGCGCCAGCAGCTTGGGGTACAATAACTATGGCTACACCTTC. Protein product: CASSLGYNNYGYTF. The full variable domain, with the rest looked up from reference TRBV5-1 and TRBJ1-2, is KAGVTQTPRYLIKTRGQQVTLSCSPISGHRSVSWYQQTPGQGLQFLFEYFSETQRNKGNFPGRFSGRQFSNSRSEMNVSTLELGDSALYLCASSLGYNNYGYTFGSGTRLTVV.

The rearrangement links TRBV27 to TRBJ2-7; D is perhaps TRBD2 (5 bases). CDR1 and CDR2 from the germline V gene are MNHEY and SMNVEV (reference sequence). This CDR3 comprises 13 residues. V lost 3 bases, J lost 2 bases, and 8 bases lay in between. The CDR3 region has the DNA TGTGCCAGCAGTTTCGGGGTCCCCTACGAGCAGTACTTC. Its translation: CASSFGVPYEQYF.